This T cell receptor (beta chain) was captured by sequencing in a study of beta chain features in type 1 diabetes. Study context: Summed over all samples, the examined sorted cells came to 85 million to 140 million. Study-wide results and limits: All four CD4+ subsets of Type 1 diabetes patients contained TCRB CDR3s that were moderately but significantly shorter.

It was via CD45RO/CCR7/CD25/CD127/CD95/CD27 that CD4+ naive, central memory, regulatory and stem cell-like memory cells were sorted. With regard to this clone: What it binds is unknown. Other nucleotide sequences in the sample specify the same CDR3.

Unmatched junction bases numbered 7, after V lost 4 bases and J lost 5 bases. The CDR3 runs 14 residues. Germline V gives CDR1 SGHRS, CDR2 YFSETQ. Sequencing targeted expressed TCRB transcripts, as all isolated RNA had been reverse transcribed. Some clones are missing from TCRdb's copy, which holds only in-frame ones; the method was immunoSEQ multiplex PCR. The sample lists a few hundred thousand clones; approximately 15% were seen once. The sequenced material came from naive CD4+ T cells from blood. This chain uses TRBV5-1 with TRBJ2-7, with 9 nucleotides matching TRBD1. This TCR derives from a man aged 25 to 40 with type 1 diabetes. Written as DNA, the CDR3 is TGCGCCAGCAGCCCGGGACAGGGCGGGCACGAGCAGTACTTC. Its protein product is CASSPGQGGHEQYF.